One and the same sample provided the 7 T cell receptor beta chains below, sequenced in a study of cytomegalovirus exposure and HLA in healthy donors. 60 Vbeta and 13 Jbeta primers were used in PCR. Assay: immunoSEQ multiplex PCR; the TCRdb copy retains only in-frame clones and omits some. The profile shows 65,000 to 90,000 clones, 86% of them singletons. The source material was PBMCs. These receptors originate from a woman in her 30s in good health and CMV-seronegative.

J is TRBJ2-7 and V is TRBV11-2; a weak D match, TRBD1 (5 bases). This CDR3 region has 16 residues. The germline gives CDR1 SGHAT, CDR2 FQNNGV. The V end lost 0 bases, the J end lost 7 bases, and 19 bases lay between the germline ends. DNA of the CDR3: TGTGCCAGCAGCTTAGAGGGGCTCCCATGGAGCACAGAGCAGTACTTC. It yields the protein CASSLEGLPWSTEQYF.

The chain is built from TRBV10-1 and TRBJ2-1; a possible D gene is TRBD2 (6 bases). CDR3 length: 13 amino acids. The V end was cut by 5 bases, the J end by 5 bases, with 10 bases between. In germline, CDR1 is WNHNN, CDR2 SYGVQD (reference sequence). The CDR3 reads CASSPGLDNEQFF. The CDR3 DNA reads as TGCGCCAGCAGTCCGGGACTGGACAATGAGCAGTTCTTC.

The V and J genes are TRBV4-3 and TRBJ2-1; the D gene is possibly TRBD1 (5 bases). The ends were cut back, 0 bases at V and 4 bases at J, with 10 bases in the middle. CDR1 is LGHNA, CDR2 YSLEER, per germline. This CDR3 is 15 amino acids long. CDR3 residues: CASSQDQQVYNEQFF. Written as DNA, the CDR3 is TGCGCCAGCAGCCAAGATCAACAGGTTTACAATGAGCAGTTCTTC.

DNA of the CDR3: TGTGCCAGCAGATCCGGGACAGGGAATTCACCCCTCCACTTT. Translating gives CASRSGTGNSPLHF. The chain recombines TRBV28 with TRBJ1-6; 9 nucleotides line up with TRBD1. Germline CDR1 reads MDHEN; CDR2 reads SYDVKM. The CDR3 is 14 residues long. The trim removed 6 bases at V and 7 bases at J, leaving 4 bases unmatched.

The genes are TRBV2 and TRBJ2-7; 13 nucleotides agree with TRBD2. V lost 6 bases to trimming and J lost 5 bases; unmatched junction nucleotides: 10. This CDR3 comprises 16 residues. Germline V gene lookup returns CDR1 SNHLY and CDR2 FYNNEI. The CDR3 coding sequence is TGTGCCAGCAGCTCCAGGACTAGCGGGAGCCCCAACGAGCAGTACTTC. Protein sequence: CASSSRTSGSPNEQYF.

The chain employs TRBV19 and TRBJ2-1; 12 bases fit TRBD1. V lost 7 bases, J lost 8 bases, and 12 bases stayed unmatched. Per the germline V gene, CDR1 is LNHDA and CDR2 is SQIVND (reference sequence). This CDR3 has 16 residues. CDR3 amino acids: CASTTTPGQGADEQFF. DNA for the CDR3: TGTGCCAGTACCACTACTCCGGGACAGGGGGCCGATGAGCAGTTCTTC.

The chain is built from TRBV5-6 and TRBJ1-2, with a tentative D call TRBD1 (6 bases). CDR1 and CDR2 from the germline V gene are SGHDT and YYEEEE. V lost 3 bases and J lost 6, with 15 bases in between. The CDR3 spans 14 residues. In DNA, the CDR3 is TGTGCCAGCAGCTGGGACACAAAACGGGATGGCTACACCTTC. Residues: CASSWDTKRDGYTF.